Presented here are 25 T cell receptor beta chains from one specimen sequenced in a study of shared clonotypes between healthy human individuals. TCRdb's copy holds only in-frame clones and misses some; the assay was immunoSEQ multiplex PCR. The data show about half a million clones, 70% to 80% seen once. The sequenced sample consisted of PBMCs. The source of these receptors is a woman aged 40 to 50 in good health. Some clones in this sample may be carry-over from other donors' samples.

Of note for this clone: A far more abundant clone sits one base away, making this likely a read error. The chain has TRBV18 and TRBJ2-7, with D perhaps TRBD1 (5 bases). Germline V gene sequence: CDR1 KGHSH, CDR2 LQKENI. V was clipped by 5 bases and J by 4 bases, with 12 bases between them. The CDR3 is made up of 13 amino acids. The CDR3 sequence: CASSTLGPYEQYF. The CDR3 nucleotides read TGTGCCAGCTCAACATTGGGGCCTTACGAGCAGTACTTC. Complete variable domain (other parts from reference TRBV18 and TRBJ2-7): NAGVMQNPRHLVRRRGQEARLRCSPMKGHSHVYWYRQLPEEGLKFMVYLQKENIIDESGMPKERFSAEFPKEGPSILRIQQVVRGDSAAYFCASSTLGPYEQYFGPGTRLTVT.

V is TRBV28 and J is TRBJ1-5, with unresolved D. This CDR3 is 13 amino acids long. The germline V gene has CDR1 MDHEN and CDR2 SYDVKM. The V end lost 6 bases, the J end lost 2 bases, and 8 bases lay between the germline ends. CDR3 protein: CASSVARNQPQHF. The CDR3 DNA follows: TGTGCCAGCAGCGTCGCGCGCAATCAGCCCCAGCATTTT.

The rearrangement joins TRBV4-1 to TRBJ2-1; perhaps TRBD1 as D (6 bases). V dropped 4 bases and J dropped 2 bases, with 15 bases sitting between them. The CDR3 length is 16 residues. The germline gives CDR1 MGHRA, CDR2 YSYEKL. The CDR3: CASSRGRTLAYNEQFF. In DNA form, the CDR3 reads TGCGCCAGCAGCCGGGGGCGGACATTGGCCTACAATGAGCAGTTCTTC.

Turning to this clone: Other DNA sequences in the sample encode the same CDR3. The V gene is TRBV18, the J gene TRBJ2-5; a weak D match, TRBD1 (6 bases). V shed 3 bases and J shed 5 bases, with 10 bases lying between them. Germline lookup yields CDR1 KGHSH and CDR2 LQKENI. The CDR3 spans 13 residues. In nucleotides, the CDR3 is TGTGCCAGCTCACCGGACAGTCGGGAGACCCAGTACTTC. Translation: CASSPDSRETQYF. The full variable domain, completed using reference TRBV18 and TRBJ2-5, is NAGVMQNPRHLVRRRGQEARLRCSPMKGHSHVYWYRQLPEEGLKFMVYLQKENIIDESGMPKERFSAEFPKEGPSILRIQQVVRGDSAAYFCASSPDSRETQYFGPGTRLLVL.

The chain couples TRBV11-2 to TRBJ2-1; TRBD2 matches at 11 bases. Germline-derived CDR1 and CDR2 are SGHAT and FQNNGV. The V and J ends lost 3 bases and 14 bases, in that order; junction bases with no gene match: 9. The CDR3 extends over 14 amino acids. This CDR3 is CASSFGSTSGRKFF. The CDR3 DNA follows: TGTGCCAGCAGCTTTGGCTCTACTAGCGGGAGAAAGTTCTTC. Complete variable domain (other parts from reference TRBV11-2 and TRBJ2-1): EAGVAQSPRYKIIEKRQSVAFWCNPISGHATLYWYQQILGQGPKLLIQFQNNGVVDDSQLPKDRFSAERLKGVDSTLKIQPAKLEDSAVYLCASSFGSTSGRKFFGPGTRLTVL.

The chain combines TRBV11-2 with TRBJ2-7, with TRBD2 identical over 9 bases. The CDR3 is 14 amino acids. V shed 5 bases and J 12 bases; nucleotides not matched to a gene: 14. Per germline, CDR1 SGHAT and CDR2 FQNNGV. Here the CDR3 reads CASSPRRSGSGPYF. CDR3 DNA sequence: TGTGCCAGCAGCCCGAGACGTAGCGGGAGTGGTCCGTACTTC.

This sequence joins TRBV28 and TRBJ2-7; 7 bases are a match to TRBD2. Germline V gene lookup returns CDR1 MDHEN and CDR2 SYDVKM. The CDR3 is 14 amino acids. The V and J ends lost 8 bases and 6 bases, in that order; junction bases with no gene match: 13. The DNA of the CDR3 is TGTGCCAGCCTTGACCCGGGGGAGGGTGGCGAGCAGTACTTC. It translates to CASLDPGEGGEQYF.

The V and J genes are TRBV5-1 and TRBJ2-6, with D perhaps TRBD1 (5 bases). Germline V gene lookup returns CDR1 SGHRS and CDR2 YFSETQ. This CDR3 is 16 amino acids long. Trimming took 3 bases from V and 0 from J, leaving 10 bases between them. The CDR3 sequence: CASSSRQTSGANVLTF. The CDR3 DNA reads TGCGCCAGCAGCTCCAGACAGACCTCTGGGGCCAACGTCCTGACTTTC.

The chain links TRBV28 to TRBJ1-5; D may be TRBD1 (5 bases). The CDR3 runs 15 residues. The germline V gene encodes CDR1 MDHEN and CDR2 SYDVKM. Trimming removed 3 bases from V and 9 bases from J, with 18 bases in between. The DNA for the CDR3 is TGTGCCAGCAGTTTGAGGACACTGGCTCGGGGGCCCCAGCATTTT. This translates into CASSLRTLARGPQHF.

CDR3 loop: CASSLVASSDEQFF. DNA of the CDR3: TGTGCCAGCAGCTTAGTTGCTAGTTCGGATGAGCAGTTCTTC. This chain links TRBV7-2 with TRBJ2-1; D call uncertain. Germline CDR1 SGHTA, CDR2 FQGNSA. V was trimmed by 1 base and J by 8 bases, leaving 12 bases between them. The CDR3 covers 14 residues. Based on the CDR3 plus reference TRBV7-2 and TRBJ2-1, the full variable domain is GAGVSQSPSNKVTEKGKDVELRCDPISGHTALYWYRQSLGQGLEFLIYFQGNSAPDKSGLPSDRFSAERTGGSVSTLTIQRTQQEDSAVYLCASSLVASSDEQFFGPGTRLTVL.

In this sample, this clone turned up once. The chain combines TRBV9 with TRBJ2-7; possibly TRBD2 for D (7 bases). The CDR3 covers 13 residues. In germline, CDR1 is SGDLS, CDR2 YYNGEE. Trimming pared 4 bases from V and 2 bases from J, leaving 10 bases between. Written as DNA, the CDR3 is TGTGCCAGCAGCCCCGGGGGGCCCTACGAGCAGTACTTC. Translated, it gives CASSPGGPYEQYF.

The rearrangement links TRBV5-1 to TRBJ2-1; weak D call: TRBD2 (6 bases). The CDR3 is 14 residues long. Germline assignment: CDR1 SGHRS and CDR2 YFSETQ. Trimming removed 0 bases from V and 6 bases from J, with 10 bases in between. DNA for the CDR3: TGCGCCAGCAGCTTGGTCCTAGCGCTCAATGAGCAGTTCTTC. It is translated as CASSLVLALNEQFF.

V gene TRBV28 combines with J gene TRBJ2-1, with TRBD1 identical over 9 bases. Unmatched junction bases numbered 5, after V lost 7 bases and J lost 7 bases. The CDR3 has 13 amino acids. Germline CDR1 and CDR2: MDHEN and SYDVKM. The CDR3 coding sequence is TGTGCCAGCATTGGACAGGGGTCGAATGAGCAGTTCTTC. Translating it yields CASIGQGSNEQFF.

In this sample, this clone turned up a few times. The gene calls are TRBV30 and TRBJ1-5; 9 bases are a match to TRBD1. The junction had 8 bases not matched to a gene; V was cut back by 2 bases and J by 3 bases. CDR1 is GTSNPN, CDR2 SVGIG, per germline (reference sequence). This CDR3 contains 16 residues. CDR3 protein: CAWSSFGTGNNQPQHF. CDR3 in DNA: TGTGCCTGGAGTTCATTCGGGACAGGGAACAATCAGCCCCAGCATTTT. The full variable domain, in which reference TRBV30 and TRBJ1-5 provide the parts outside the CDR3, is SQTIHQWPATLVQPVGSPLSLECTVEGTSNPNLYWYRQAAGRGLQLLFYSVGIGQISSEVPQNLSASRPQDRQFILSSKKLLLSDSGFYLCAWSSFGTGNNQPQHFGDGTRLSIL.

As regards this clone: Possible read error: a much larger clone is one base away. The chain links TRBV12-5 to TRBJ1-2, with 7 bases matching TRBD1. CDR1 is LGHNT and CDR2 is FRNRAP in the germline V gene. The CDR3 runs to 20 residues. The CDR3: CASGLIPLGQEGVSSYDYTF. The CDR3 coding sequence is TGTGCTAGTGGTTTGATCCCTCTAGGACAGGAGGGGGTTTCCAGCTATGACTACACCTTC.

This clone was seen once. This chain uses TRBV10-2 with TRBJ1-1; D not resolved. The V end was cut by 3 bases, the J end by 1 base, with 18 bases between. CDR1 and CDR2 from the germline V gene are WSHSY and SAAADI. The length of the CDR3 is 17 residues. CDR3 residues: CASSEWGFGRSNTEAFF. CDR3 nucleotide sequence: TGCGCCAGCAGTGAATGGGGATTTGGGCGCTCGAACACTGAAGCTTTCTTT.

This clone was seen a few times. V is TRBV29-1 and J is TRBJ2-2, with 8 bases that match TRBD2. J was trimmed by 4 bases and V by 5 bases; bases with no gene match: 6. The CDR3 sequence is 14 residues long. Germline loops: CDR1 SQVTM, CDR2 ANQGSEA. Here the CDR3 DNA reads TGCAGCGTTCTCACTAGCGGCACCACCGGGGAGCTGTTTTTT. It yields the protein CSVLTSGTTGELFF.

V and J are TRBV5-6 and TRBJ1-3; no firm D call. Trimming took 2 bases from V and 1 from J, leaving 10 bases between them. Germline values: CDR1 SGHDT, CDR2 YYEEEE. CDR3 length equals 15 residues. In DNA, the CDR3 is TGTGCCAGCAGCTTAGGCCGGACGTCTGGAAACACCATATATTTT. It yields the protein CASSLGRTSGNTIYF.

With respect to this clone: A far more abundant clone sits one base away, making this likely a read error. This CDR3 is CASSRRREGYEQHF. The CDR3 bases are TGTGCCAGTAGTCGGAGGCGGGAGGGCTACGAGCAGCACTTC. The rearrangement uses TRBV19 and TRBJ2-7, with TRBD2 identical over 9 bases. Germline CDR1 LNHDA, CDR2 SQIVND (reference sequence). There are 14 residues in the CDR3.

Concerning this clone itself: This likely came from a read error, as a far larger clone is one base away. The DNA of the CDR3 is TGTGCCAGCAGTGACCGTTCTACATTCTCCTACGAGCGGTACTTC. It specifies CASSDRSTFSYERYF. The chain uses TRBV2 and TRBJ2-7; D ambiguous. CDR3 length: 15 residues. Germline values: CDR1 SNHLY, CDR2 FYNNEI.

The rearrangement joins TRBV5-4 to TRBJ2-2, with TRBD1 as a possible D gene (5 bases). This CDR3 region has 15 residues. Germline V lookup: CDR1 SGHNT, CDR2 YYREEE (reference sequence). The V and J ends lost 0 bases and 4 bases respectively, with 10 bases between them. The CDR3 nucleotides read TGTGCCAGCAGCTTGGGGGGCAGGGTCACCGGGGAGCTGTTTTTT. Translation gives CASSLGGRVTGELFF.

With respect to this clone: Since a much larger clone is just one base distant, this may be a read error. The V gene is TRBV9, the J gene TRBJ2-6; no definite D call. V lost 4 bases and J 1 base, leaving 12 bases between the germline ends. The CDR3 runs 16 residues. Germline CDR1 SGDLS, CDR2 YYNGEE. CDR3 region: CASSKGPHSGANVLTF. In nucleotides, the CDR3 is TGTGCCAGCAGCAAGGGCCCTCATTCTGGGGCCAACGTCCTGACTTTC. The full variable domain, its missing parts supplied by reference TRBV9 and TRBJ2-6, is DSGVTQTPKHLITATGQRVTLRCSPRSGDLSVYWYQQSLDQGLQFLIQYYNGEERAKGNILERFSAQQFPDLHSELNLSSLELGDSALYFCASSKGPHSGANVLTFGAGSRLTVL.

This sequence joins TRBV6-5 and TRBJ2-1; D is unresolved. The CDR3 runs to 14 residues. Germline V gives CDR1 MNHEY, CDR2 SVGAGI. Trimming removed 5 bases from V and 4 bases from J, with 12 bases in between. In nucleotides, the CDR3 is TGTGCCAGCAGTCTCGGACGGAGATACAATGAGCAGTTCTTC. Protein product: CASSLGRRYNEQFF.

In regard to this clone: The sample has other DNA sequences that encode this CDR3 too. The CDR3 protein is CASSSSGSGNNEQFF. The CDR3 DNA reads TGTGCCAGCAGCTCAAGCGGGAGCGGGAACAATGAGCAGTTCTTC. V usage is TRBV9 and J usage is TRBJ2-1, with 8 nucleotides matching TRBD2. Per the germline V gene, CDR1 is SGDLS and CDR2 is YYNGEE. Germline trimming cut 4 bases from V and 5 bases from J; bases unmatched to any gene: 8. The length of the CDR3 is 15 residues.

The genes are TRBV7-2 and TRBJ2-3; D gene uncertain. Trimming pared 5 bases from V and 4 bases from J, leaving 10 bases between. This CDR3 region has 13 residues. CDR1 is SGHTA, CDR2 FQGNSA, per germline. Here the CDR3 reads CASSPRFADTQYF. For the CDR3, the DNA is TGTGCCAGCAGCCCTCGGTTCGCAGATACGCAGTATTTT.